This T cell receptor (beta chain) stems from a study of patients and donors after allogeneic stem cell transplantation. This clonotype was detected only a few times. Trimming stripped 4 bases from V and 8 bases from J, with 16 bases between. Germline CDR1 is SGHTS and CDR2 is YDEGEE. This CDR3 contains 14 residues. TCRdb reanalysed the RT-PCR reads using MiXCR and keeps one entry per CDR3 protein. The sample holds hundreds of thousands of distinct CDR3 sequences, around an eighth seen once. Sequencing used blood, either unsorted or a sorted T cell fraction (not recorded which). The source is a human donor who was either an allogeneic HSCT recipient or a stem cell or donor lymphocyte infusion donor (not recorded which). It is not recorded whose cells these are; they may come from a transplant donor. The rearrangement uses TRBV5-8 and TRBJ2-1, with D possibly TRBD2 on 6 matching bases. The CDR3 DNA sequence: TGTGCCAGCAGCCAGGGACTCTCCCGAGATGAGCAGTTCTTC. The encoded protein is CASSQGLSRDEQFF.